These 20 T cell receptor beta chains were sequenced from one sample in a study of shared clonotypes between healthy human individuals. Naivety among CD8 cells was defined by CD45RO negativity and positive CCR7 selection, thereby excluding terminally differentiated effector memory CD45RA+ cells. The method was immunoSEQ multiplex PCR; TCRdb's version includes in-frame clones alone and lacks a portion of them. The sample shows over 800,000 clones, 80% to 95% of them seen only once. Sequencing was performed on naive CD8+ T cells sorted from blood. The receptors shown here come from a young man in good health.

V and J are TRBV7-9 and TRBJ1-3, with 7 nucleotides matching TRBD1. The CDR3 is 15 amino acids. Germline CDR1 reads SEHNR; CDR2 reads FQNEAQ (reference sequence). With V trimmed by 5 bases and J by 8 bases, 12 bases remained unmatched. CDR3 in amino acids: CASSNRDSPSDTIYF. The CDR3 nucleotides read TGTGCCAGCAGCAACCGGGACAGCCCCTCAGACACCATATATTTT.

This clone was seen only once. V and J are TRBV6-5 and TRBJ1-2; a possible D gene is TRBD1 (6 bases). The V gene lost 5 bases and the J gene lost 8 bases, with 15 bases spanning the gap. CDR1 and CDR2 from the germline V gene are MNHEY and SVGAGI. The CDR3 is made up of 13 amino acids. CDR3 sequence: CASSPTRGWGYTF. The DNA of the CDR3 is TGTGCCAGCAGTCCCACCAGGGGTTGGGGCTACACCTTC.

The V and J genes are TRBV7-6 and TRBJ2-2; TRBD1 agrees at 7 bases. The CDR3 is 13 residues long. V lost 8 bases and J lost 2; bases outside the gene matches: 2. Germline-derived CDR1 and CDR2 are SGHVS and FNYEAQ. The CDR3 region is CASDRANTGELFF. The CDR3 region has the DNA TGTGCCAGCGACAGGGCTAACACCGGGGAGCTGTTTTTT.

The chain recombines TRBV10-2 with TRBJ2-5, with D perhaps TRBD2 (6 bases). V was cut by 6 bases and J by 4 bases, with 6 bases left in between. From germline, CDR1 is WSHSY and CDR2 SAAADI. CDR3 size: 11 residues. The CDR3 sequence is CASRGGETQYF. CDR3 bases: TGCGCCAGCAGGGGGGGAGAGACCCAGTACTTC.

The CDR3 here is CASRLWREAYEQYF. The DNA for the CDR3 is TGTGCCAGCAGGTTATGGCGGGAAGCCTACGAGCAGTACTTC. The chain combines TRBV11-2 with TRBJ2-7; tentatively, D is TRBD2 (6 bases). Germline CDR1 and CDR2: SGHAT and FQNNGV. This CDR3 contains 14 residues. V was clipped by 6 bases and J by 2 bases, with 14 bases between them.

This chain uses TRBV12-5 with TRBJ1-1; D call uncertain. This CDR3 region has 14 residues. V lost 9 bases to trimming and J lost 0 bases, with 14 bases between them. Germline CDR1 LGHNT, CDR2 FRNRAP. The CDR3 sequence is CASMYGAVNTEAFF. The DNA for the CDR3 is TGTGCTAGCATGTACGGAGCTGTGAACACTGAAGCTTTCTTT.

CDR3 DNA: TGTGCCAGCAGCTTAGCCCAGAACACCGGGGAGCTGTTTTTT. It is translated as CASSLAQNTGELFF. The genes are TRBV7-9 and TRBJ2-2; no firm D call. The V end was cut by 0 bases, the J end by 1 base, with 3 bases between. The CDR3 is 14 residues long. Per the germline V gene, CDR1 is SEHNR and CDR2 is FQNEAQ (reference sequence).

The genes are TRBV18 and TRBJ2-5; TRBD1 aligns across 9 bases. J was trimmed by 5 bases and V by 3 bases; bases with no gene match: 4. The CDR3 contains 14 residues. Germline V gene sequence: CDR1 KGHSH, CDR2 LQKENI. This CDR3 reads CASSPWTGEETQYF. The CDR3 DNA is TGTGCCAGCTCACCGTGGACAGGGGAGGAGACCCAGTACTTC.

The gene calls are TRBV6-4 and TRBJ2-1; 14 bases fit TRBD2. Germline assignment: CDR1 MRHNA and CDR2 SNTAGT. After removal of 3 bases from V and 9 bases from J, the junction contained 4 bases not matched to a gene. The CDR3 totals 15 residues. The CDR3 nucleotides are TGTGCCAGCAGTGAAACGGGACTAGCGGGAGTTGAGCAGTTCTTC. Amino acid sequence: CASSETGLAGVEQFF.

About this clone itself: An end of the junction does not agree with germline; a read error may underlie this. V usage is TRBV7-7 and J usage is TRBJ2-3, with TRBD2 identical over 12 bases. The CDR3 extends over 17 amino acids. The V gene's germline CDR1 is SSHAT and CDR2 FNYEAQ (reference sequence). CDR3 DNA: TGTGCTAGCAGCCCTCGGACTAGCGGGACTAGCACAGATACGCAGTATTTT. It encodes CASSPRTSGTSTDTQYF.

The chain recombines TRBV9 with TRBJ2-1; the match to TRBD1 covers 8 bases. CDR3 length: 16 amino acids. CDR1 is SGDLS, CDR2 YYNGEE, per germline. V trimming: 3 bases; J trimming: 4 bases; junction bases outside the gene matches: 9. In nucleotides, the CDR3 is TGTGCCAGCAGCGCCCCCGGACAGGGTTATTACAATGAGCAGTTCTTC. The encoded protein is CASSAPGQGYYNEQFF.

The chain couples TRBV28 to TRBJ2-2; 8 bases fit TRBD1. CDR3 length: 15 amino acids. The trim removed 3 bases at V and 7 bases at J, leaving 7 bases unmatched. Germline assignment: CDR1 MDHEN and CDR2 SYDVKM. CDR3 sequence (DNA): TGTGCCAGCAGTTTCAGGGGGCCAAGGGGCGGGGAGCTGTTTTTT. Encoded protein: CASSFRGPRGGELFF.

CDR3 region: CASSKASRANSRGAYNEQFF. CDR3 bases: TGTGCCAGCAGCAAAGCGAGTCGGGCTAATTCAAGGGGAGCCTACAATGAGCAGTTCTTC. This chain uses TRBV21-1 with TRBJ2-1. TRBV21-1 is designated a pseudogene. The CDR3 totals 20 residues.

The chain uses TRBV7-2 and TRBJ1-1; D unresolved. Per germline, CDR1 SGHTA and CDR2 FQGNSA. V dropped 0 bases and J dropped 1 base, with 6 bases sitting between them. CDR3 length: 14 residues. The CDR3 loop is CASSLAAGNTEAFF. The CDR3 DNA reads as TGTGCCAGCAGCTTAGCGGCGGGGAACACTGAAGCTTTCTTT.

The chain links TRBV11-2 to TRBJ2-4; possibly TRBD1 or TRBD2 for D (5 bases each). With 8 bases removed from V and 9 bases from J, the gap between germline ends came to 11 bases. The germline V gene has CDR1 SGHAT and CDR2 FQNNGV. The CDR3 contains 11 residues. CDR3 DNA: TGTGCCAGCCGGGGCGACGGCATTCAGTACTTC. Translating gives CASRGDGIQYF.

V gene TRBV27 combines with J gene TRBJ2-1, with 11 bases fitting TRBD2. CDR1 and CDR2 from the germline V gene are MNHEY and SMNVEV (reference sequence). Trimming cost V 4 bases and J 2 bases; bases outside gene matches: 7. The CDR3 is 17 residues long. The CDR3 bases are TGTGCCAGCAGTTCTTTGACTAGCGGGAAAACCTACAATGAGCAGTTCTTC. Its protein product is CASSSLTSGKTYNEQFF.

DNA for the CDR3: TGTGCCTGGACTAGCGGGAGGGCAAGCACAGATACGCAGTATTTT. It is translated as CAWTSGRASTDTQYF. The V gene is TRBV30, the J gene TRBJ2-3; 12 nucleotides match TRBD2. The V segment lost 4 bases and the J segment 0 bases; nucleotides outside the gene matches: 2. Germline V lookup: CDR1 GTSNPN, CDR2 SVGIG (reference sequence). The CDR3 length is 15 residues.

This clone has a single count. The chain employs TRBV25-1 and TRBJ2-1; TRBD2 matches at 10 bases. This CDR3 has 14 residues. Germline V gene sequence: CDR1 MGHDK, CDR2 SYGVNS. V lost 10 bases and J lost 5; bases outside the gene matches: 8. CDR3 sequence (DNA): TGTGCCACAGCAAGGCTAGCGGGAGACAATGAGCAGTTCTTC. This translates into CATARLAGDNEQFF. Full variable domain (remainder filled in from reference TRBV25-1 and TRBJ2-1): EADIYQTPRYLVIGTGKKITLECSQTMGHDKMYWYQQDPGMELHLIHYSYGVNSTEKGDLSSESTVSRIRTEHFPLTLESARPSHTSQYLCATARLAGDNEQFFGPGTRLTVL.

The J gene is TRBJ2-1, the V gene TRBV10-2, with 10 bases aligning to TRBD1. The CDR3 sequence is 15 residues long. Germline-derived CDR1 and CDR2 are WSHSY and SAAADI. The V and J ends lost 0 bases and 11 bases, in that order; junction bases with no gene match: 7. For the CDR3, the DNA is TGCGCCAGCAGTGAGTCTACCGGGACAGGGGATAAGCAGTTCTTC. This sequence encodes CASSESTGTGDKQFF.

The rearrangement joins TRBV5-4 to TRBJ2-1; D is possibly TRBD2 (6 bases). The germline V gene encodes CDR1 SGHNT and CDR2 YYREEE (reference sequence). Trimming took 4 bases from V and 3 from J, leaving 23 bases between them. CDR3 length equals 18 residues. In DNA form, the CDR3 reads TGTGCCAGCAGCCACGACCCGGGCGGCACGGACTACTACAATGAGCAGTTCTTC. Its translation is CASSHDPGGTDYYNEQFF.